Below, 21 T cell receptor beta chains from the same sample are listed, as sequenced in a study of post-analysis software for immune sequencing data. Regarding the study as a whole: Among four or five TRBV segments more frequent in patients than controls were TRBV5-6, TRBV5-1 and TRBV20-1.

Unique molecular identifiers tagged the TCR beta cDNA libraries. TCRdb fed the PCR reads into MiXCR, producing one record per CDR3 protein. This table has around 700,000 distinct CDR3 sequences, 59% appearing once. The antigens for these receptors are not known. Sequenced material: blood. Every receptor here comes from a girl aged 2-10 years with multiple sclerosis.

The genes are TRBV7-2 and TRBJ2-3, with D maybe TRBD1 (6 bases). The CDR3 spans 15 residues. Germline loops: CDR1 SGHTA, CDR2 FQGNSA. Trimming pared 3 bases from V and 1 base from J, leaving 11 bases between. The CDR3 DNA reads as TGTGCCAGCAGCTTCCAGACAGGTGGCACAGATACGCAGTATTTT. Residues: CASSFQTGGTDTQYF.

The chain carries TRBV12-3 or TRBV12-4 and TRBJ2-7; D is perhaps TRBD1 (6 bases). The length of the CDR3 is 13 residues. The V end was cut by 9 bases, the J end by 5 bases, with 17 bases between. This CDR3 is CASLKEWGHEQYF. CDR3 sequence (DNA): TGTGCCAGTCTGAAGGAGTGGGGGCACGAGCAGTACTTC.

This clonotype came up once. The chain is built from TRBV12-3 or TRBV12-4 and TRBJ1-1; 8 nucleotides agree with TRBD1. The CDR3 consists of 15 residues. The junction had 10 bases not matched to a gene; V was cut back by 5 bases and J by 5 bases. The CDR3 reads CASSPDGQGFTEAFF. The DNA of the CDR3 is TGTGCCAGCAGTCCCGACGGACAGGGTTTTACTGAAGCTTTCTTT.

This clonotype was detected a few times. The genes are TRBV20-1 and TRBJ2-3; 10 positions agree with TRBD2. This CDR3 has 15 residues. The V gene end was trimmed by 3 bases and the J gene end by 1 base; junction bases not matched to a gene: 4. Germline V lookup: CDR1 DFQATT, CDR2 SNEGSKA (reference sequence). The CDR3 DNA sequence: TGCAGTGCTAGGTCTAGCGGGGGCCGCACAGATACGCAGTATTTT. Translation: CSARSSGGRTDTQYF.

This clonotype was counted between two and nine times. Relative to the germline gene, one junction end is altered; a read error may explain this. The CDR3 DNA reads as TGTGCCAGCAGCCTAGCGCCGCGGGGGGGTACTGAAGCTTTCTTT. Translated, it gives CASSLAPRGGTEAFF. V is TRBV7-2 and J is TRBJ1-1, with D tentatively TRBD1 (5 bases). This CDR3 contains 15 residues. From germline, CDR1 is SGHTA and CDR2 FQGNSA.

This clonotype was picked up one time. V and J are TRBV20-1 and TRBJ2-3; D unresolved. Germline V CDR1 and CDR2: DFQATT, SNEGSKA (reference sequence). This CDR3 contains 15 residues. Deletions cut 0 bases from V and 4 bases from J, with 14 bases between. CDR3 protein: CSARDRRVAPDTQYF. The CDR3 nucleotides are TGCAGTGCTAGAGATCGGCGTGTGGCCCCAGATACGCAGTATTTT.

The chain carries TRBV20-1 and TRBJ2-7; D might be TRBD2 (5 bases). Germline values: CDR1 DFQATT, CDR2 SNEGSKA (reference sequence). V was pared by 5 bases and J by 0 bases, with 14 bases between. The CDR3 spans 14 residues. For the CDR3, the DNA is TGCAGTGCTGCCTCCACGGGATCCTCCTACGAGCAGTACTTC. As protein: CSAASTGSSYEQYF.

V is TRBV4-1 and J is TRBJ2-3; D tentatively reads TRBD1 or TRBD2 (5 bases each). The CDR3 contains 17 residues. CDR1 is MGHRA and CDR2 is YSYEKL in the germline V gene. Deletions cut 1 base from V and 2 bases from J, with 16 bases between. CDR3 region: CASSQAPRDPYTDTQYF. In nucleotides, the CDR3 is TGCGCCAGCAGCCAAGCCCCCCGGGACCCGTACACAGATACGCAGTATTTT.

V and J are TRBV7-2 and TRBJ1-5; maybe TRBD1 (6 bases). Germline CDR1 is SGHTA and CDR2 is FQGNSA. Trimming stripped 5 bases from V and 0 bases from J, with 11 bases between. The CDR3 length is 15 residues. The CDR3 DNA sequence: TGTGCCAGCAGCAAGGACAGCCATAGCAATCAGCCCCAGCATTTT. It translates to CASSKDSHSNQPQHF.

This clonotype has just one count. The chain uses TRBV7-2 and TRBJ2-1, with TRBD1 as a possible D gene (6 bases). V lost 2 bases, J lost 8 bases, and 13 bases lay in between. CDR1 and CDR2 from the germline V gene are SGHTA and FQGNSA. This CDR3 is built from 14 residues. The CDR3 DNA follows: TGTGCCAGCAGCTTAAGTCCTGAGGGGGATGAGCAGTTCTTC. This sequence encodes CASSLSPEGDEQFF.

The CDR3 DNA reads TGTGCCAGCAGTCGGACTAGCGGGAGGGCTCAAGAGACCCAGTACTTC. It specifies CASSRTSGRAQETQYF. The chain recombines TRBV27 with TRBJ2-5, with 15 bases fitting TRBD2. Germline CDR1 is MNHEY and CDR2 is SMNVEV (reference sequence). This CDR3 region has 16 residues. V shed 5 bases and J 2 bases; nucleotides not matched to a gene: 3.

The CDR3 loop reads CASSLVSESNQPQHF. CDR3 DNA sequence: TGTGCCAGCAGCTTAGTCTCGGAGAGCAATCAGCCCCAGCATTTT. The chain employs TRBV7-2 and TRBJ1-5; the D is unclear. This CDR3 is built from 15 residues. Trimming took off 1 base at V and 1 base at J, with 8 bases between the two ends. The germline gives CDR1 SGHTA, CDR2 FQGNSA.

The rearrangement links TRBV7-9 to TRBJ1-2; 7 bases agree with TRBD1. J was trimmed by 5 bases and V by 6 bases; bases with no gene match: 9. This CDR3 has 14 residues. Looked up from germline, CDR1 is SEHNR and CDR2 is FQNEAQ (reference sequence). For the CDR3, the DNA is TGTGCCAGCAGACCCACAGGGGCCCCTTATGGCTACACCTTC. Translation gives CASRPTGAPYGYTF.

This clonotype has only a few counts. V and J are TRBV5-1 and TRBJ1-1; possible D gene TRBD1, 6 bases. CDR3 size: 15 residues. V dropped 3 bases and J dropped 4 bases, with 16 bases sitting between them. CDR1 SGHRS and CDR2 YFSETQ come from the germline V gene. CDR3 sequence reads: CASSSYWGAGTEAFF. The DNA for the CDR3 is TGCGCCAGCAGCTCCTACTGGGGGGCAGGCACTGAAGCTTTCTTT. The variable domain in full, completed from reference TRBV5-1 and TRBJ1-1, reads KAGVTQTPRYLIKTRGQQVTLSCSPISGHRSVSWYQQTPGQGLQFLFEYFSETQRNKGNFPGRFSGRQFSNSRSEMNVSTLELGDSALYLCASSSYWGAGTEAFFGQGTRLTVV.

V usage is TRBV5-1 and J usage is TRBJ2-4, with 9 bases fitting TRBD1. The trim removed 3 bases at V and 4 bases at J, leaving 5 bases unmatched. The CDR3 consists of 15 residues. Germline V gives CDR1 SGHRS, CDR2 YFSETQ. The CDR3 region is CASSYSGTGKNIQYF. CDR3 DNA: TGCGCCAGCAGCTACTCCGGGACAGGGAAAAACATTCAGTACTTC.

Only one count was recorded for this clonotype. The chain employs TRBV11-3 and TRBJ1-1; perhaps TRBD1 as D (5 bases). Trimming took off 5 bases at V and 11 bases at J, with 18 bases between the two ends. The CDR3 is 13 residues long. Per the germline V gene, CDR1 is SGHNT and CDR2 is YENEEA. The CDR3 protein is CASSPGTSLGAFF. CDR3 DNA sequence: TGTGCCAGCAGCCCAGGGACGTCCTTGGGGGCTTTCTTT. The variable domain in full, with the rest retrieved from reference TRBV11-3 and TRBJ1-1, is EAGVVQSPRYKIIEKKQPVAFWCNPISGHNTLYWYLQNLGQGPELLIRYENEEAVDDSQLPKDRFSAERLKGVDSTLKIQPAELGDSAVYLCASSPGTSLGAFFGQGTRLTVV.

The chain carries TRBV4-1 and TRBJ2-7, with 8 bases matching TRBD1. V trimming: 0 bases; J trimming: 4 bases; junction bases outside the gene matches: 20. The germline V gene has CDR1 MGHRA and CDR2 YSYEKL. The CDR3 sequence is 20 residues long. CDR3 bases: TGCGCCAGCAGCCAAGAAAGGGACAGGATGGTGGGCAAATATCCTTACGAGCAGTACTTC. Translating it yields CASSQERDRMVGKYPYEQYF.

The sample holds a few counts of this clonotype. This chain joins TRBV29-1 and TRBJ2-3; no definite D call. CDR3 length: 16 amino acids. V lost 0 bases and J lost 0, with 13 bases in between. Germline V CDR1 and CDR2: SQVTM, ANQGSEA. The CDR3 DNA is TGCAGCGTTGAAGATCTTCAAGGTTCGAGCACAGATACGCAGTATTTT. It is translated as CSVEDLQGSSTDTQYF.

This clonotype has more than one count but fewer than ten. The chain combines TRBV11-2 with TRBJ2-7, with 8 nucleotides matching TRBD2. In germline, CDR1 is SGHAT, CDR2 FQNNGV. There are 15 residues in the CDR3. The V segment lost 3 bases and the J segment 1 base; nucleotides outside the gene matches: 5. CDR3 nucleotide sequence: TGTGCCAGCAGCTTCATGTTAGCGGGGTCCTACGAGCAGTACTTC. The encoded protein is CASSFMLAGSYEQYF.

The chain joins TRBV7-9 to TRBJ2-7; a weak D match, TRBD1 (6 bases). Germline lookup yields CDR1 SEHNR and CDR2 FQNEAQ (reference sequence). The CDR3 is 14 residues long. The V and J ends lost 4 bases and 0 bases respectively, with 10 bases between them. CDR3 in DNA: TGTGCCAGCAGCTCGCAGGGGAGCTCCTACGAGCAGTACTTC. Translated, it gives CASSSQGSSYEQYF.

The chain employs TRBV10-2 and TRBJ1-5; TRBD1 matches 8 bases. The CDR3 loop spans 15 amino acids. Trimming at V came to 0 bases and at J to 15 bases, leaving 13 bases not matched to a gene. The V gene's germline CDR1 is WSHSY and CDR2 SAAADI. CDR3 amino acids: CASSESLAGGEGPHF. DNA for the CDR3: TGCGCCAGCAGTGAGTCTTTGGCAGGGGGCGAGGGCCCGCATTTT.